A single sample gave rise to the 15 T cell receptor beta chains below, sequenced in a study of shared clonotypes between healthy human individuals. Repertoires were generated with immunoSEQ multiplex PCR, while TCRdb's copy carries only in-frame clones and drops some. This sample has about a million clones, with roughly 80% found just once. Specimen: memory CD4+ T cells sorted from blood. Subset here: CD45RA-negative fraction. Receptors were obtained from a man aged 18 to 35 in good health.

The sample holds a few counts of this clone. The CDR3 is CAISESAGAGGSYNEQFF. CDR3 nucleotides: TGTGCCATCAGTGAGTCCGCTGGGGCCGGGGGATCCTACAATGAGCAGTTCTTC. The chain recombines TRBV10-3 with TRBJ2-1; TRBD2 is a possible D gene (6 bases). This CDR3 comprises 18 residues. Germline CDR1 is ENHRY and CDR2 is SYGVKD. With 0 bases removed from V and 1 base from J, the gap between germline ends came to 16 bases.

V usage is TRBV6-6 and J usage is TRBJ2-3, with 10 nucleotides matching TRBD1. CDR1 and CDR2 from the germline V gene are MNHNY and SVGAGI (reference sequence). Trimming cost V 11 bases and J 0 bases; bases outside gene matches: 2. The CDR3 runs 13 residues. This CDR3 reads CAVGQGSTDTQYF. The DNA for the CDR3 is TGTGCCGTGGGACAGGGGAGCACAGATACGCAGTATTTT.

The CDR3 region is CAWSFDRHDVEDTGELFF. CDR3 DNA: TGTGCCTGGAGCTTCGACAGACATGACGTAGAGGACACCGGGGAGCTGTTTTTT. This chain joins TRBV30 and TRBJ2-2; the D gene is possibly TRBD1 (5 bases). Germline CDR1 GTSNPN, CDR2 SVGIG (reference sequence). The CDR3 length is 18 residues. Trimming took off 3 bases at V and 3 bases at J, with 23 bases between the two ends.

On this clone: This may stem from a read error, because a much larger clone lies one nucleotide away. V is TRBV6-1 and J is TRBJ1-1; TRBD1 is a possible D gene (5 bases). The germline CDR1 and CDR2 sequences are MNHNS and SASEGT. Trimming took 6 bases from V and 1 from J, leaving 9 bases between them. CDR3 length: 13 residues. CDR3 sequence: CASSETENTEAFF. In DNA form, the CDR3 reads TGTGCCAGCAGCGAGACAGAGAACACTGAAGCTTTCTTT.

As concerns this clone: An end of the junction differs from the germline gene, which may be a read error. The V gene is TRBV2, the J gene TRBJ2-3; TRBD2 matches 13 bases. The CDR3 covers 16 residues. Germline CDR1 and CDR2: SNHLY and FYNNEI. Here the CDR3 reads CASSDWTSGSTDTQYF. As DNA, the CDR3 is TGTGCCAGCAGTGACTGGACTAGCGGGAGCACCGATACGCAGTATTTT.

CDR3 sequence (DNA): TGTGCCTGGAGTGTAGGGGGGAAGGCTTTCTTT. It encodes CAWSVGGKAFF. V and J are TRBV30 and TRBJ1-1; maybe TRBD1 (6 bases). This CDR3 is built from 11 residues. Trimming took off 0 bases at V and 11 bases at J, with 10 bases between the two ends. Germline V CDR1 and CDR2: GTSNPN, SVGIG (reference sequence).

In this sample, this clone turned up a few times. The sample contains more than one DNA sequence encoding this CDR3. This chain joins TRBV6-1 and TRBJ1-1, with unresolved D. Germline CDR1 MNHNS, CDR2 SASEGT. The CDR3 is 14 amino acids. Trimming shortened V by 4 bases and J by 1 base, and 10 bases separated the two germline ends. This CDR3 is CASSGLGGNTEAFF. CDR3 DNA sequence: TGTGCCAGCAGTGGGCTGGGAGGGAACACTGAAGCTTTCTTT.

The chain combines TRBV11-1 with TRBJ2-1; 9 positions match TRBD1. Germline V gene sequence: CDR1 SGHAT, CDR2 FQDESV (reference sequence). V gave up 5 bases and J gave up 7 bases; unmatched junction bases: 9. The CDR3 has 15 residues. The DNA for the CDR3 is TGTGCCAGCAGCCCGGGACAGGGCCCCAGGAATGAGCAGTTCTTC. Protein sequence: CASSPGQGPRNEQFF. The complete variable domain, with remaining parts taken from reference TRBV11-1 and TRBJ2-1, reads EAEVAQSPRYKITEKSQAVAFWCDPISGHATLYWYRQILGQGPELLVQFQDESVVDDSQLPKDRFSAERLKGVDSTLKIQPAELGDSAMYLCASSPGQGPRNEQFFGPGTRLTVL.

This clone was seen more than once but under ten times. Since no conserved phenylalanine or tryptophan closes the CDR3, a read error is the likely cause. The limits of the CDR3 on the DNA are not certain, so only TCRdb's listed CDR3 is given. The rearrangement joins TRBV25-1 to TRBJ1-4. CDR1 is MGHDK and CDR2 is SYGVNS in the germline V gene. The CDR3 numbers 10 amino acids, ends counted. The CDR3 spells CASSYPVAGV.

To note about this clone: No DNA is shown, since the ends of the CDR3 on it are uncertain; the CDR3 is the one TCRdb lists. The chain combines TRBV7-2 with TRBJ2-3; the table's D gene call, TRBD1, was not cross checked with the DNA. The germline CDR1 and CDR2 sequences are SGHTA and FQGNSA. Including both end residues, the CDR3 is 15 amino acids long. The CDR3 spells CASSLWGQGAPQAYF.

This clone has only one observation. The CDR3 region has the DNA TGCGCCAGCAGCCCGGTTGTTGAAGGGTCCTACGAGCAGTACTTC. It encodes CASSPVVEGSYEQYF. The J gene is TRBJ2-5, the V gene TRBV5-1; D ambiguous. The J call is doubtful: the DNA matches TRBJ2-7 better. The length of the CDR3 is 15 residues. Germline CDR1 SGHRS, CDR2 YFSETQ.

The rearrangement uses TRBV5-6 and TRBJ2-3; 8 bases agree with TRBD2. CDR3 length: 16 residues. V shed 0 bases, J shed 3 bases, and the junction held 6 bases outside the gene matches. Germline assignment: CDR1 SGHDT and CDR2 YYEEEE. The CDR3 sequence is CASSLEVGGATDTQYF. The CDR3 DNA reads as TGTGCCAGCAGCTTGGAGGTCGGGGGGGCTACAGATACGCAGTATTTT.

This clone is a singleton in its sample. V usage is TRBV6-5 and J usage is TRBJ1-1; no clear D. Trimming left V 6 bases short and J 1 base short, with 9 bases between. Germline V gene lookup returns CDR1 MNHEY and CDR2 SVGAGI. There are 13 residues in the CDR3. DNA of the CDR3: TGTGCCAGCAGCTTCAACAGGAACACTGAAGCTTTCTTT. Encoded protein: CASSFNRNTEAFF.

This clone was detected only a few times. The J gene is TRBJ1-5, the V gene TRBV7-8; D gene ambiguous. V lost 0 bases and J lost 0, with 3 bases in between. Germline assignment: CDR1 SGHVS and CDR2 FQNEAQ. This CDR3 contains 14 residues. The CDR3 region is CASSLAPSNQPQHF. The CDR3 DNA sequence: TGTGCCAGCAGCTTAGCACCTAGCAATCAGCCCCAGCATTTT.

The chain combines TRBV7-9 with TRBJ1-1, with TRBD1 matching 8 bases. The CDR3 has 17 amino acids. CDR1 is SEHNR and CDR2 is FQNEAQ in the germline V gene (reference sequence). Trimming at V came to 5 bases and at J to 2 bases, leaving 13 bases not matched to a gene. The CDR3 region is CASSRLNPTGGNTEAFF. DNA for the CDR3: TGTGCCAGCAGCCGACTTAACCCCACAGGGGGAAACACTGAAGCTTTCTTT.